These 30 T cell receptor beta chains were sequenced from one sample in a study of CD8+ T cells in alopecia areata. RNA was isolated and reverse transcribed to cDNA, the sequencing template. Only in-frame clones appear in the TCRdb table, and some are missing; sequencing was by immunoSEQ multiplex PCR. The sample lists some 170,000 clones; less than 75% were seen once. The material was CD8+ T cells sorted from blood, obtained at week 0. Receptor source: a human donor with alopecia areata.

This sequence joins TRBV7-9 and TRBJ2-7; 9 nucleotides align to TRBD2. This CDR3 is 15 amino acids long. The ends lost 5 bases at V and 2 bases at J; junction bases unmatched: 7. The germline gives CDR1 SEHNR, CDR2 FQNEAQ (reference sequence). The CDR3, as DNA: TGTGCCAGCAGCCCACGACTAGCGGAGACCTACGAGCAGTACTTC. It is translated as CASSPRLAETYEQYF.

This chain links TRBV7-7 with TRBJ2-5, with D maybe TRBD1 (6 bases). Germline V gene data show CDR1 as SSHAT and CDR2 as FNYEAQ (reference sequence). This CDR3 region has 15 residues. Trimming removed 3 bases from V and 1 base from J, with 12 bases in between. The DNA for the CDR3 is TGTGCCAGCAGCTTTGGCAGGGGCAGCCAAGAGACCCAGTACTTC. It yields the protein CASSFGRGSQETQYF.

This clone was detected only a few times. The chain couples TRBV9 to TRBJ1-4; TRBD1 might be the D (5 bases). Per germline, CDR1 SGDLS and CDR2 YYNGEE. V lost 2 bases and J lost 6, with 11 bases in between. This CDR3 comprises 14 residues. DNA for the CDR3: TGTGCCAGCAGCGTTAGCGGCAGGGATGAAAAACTGTTTTTT. It translates to CASSVSGRDEKLFF.

This chain links TRBV14 with TRBJ2-5, with D tentatively TRBD1 or TRBD2 (5 bases each). CDR3 size: 14 residues. The germline V gene has CDR1 SGHDN and CDR2 FVKESK. V lost 1 base and J lost 5, with 11 bases in between. The CDR3 region is CASSQVGVGETQYF. The DNA for the CDR3 is TGTGCCAGCAGCCAAGTGGGGGTCGGGGAGACCCAGTACTTC.

V is TRBV9 and J is TRBJ2-3, with TRBD2 as a possible D gene (6 bases). Germline CDR1 and CDR2: SGDLS and YYNGEE. The germline V and J ends were trimmed by 0 bases and 6 bases, with 14 bases remaining between them. This CDR3 comprises 15 residues. CDR3 in DNA: TGTGCCAGCAGCGTAGGCGGGGCGCCCCCGGATACGCAGTATTTT. The encoded protein is CASSVGGAPPDTQYF.

V is TRBV10-3 and J is TRBJ2-3; TRBD2 matches 12 bases. Germline V CDR1 and CDR2: ENHRY, SYGVKD. The J segment lost 0 bases and the V segment lost 2 bases, leaving 6 bases of the junction unmatched. The CDR3 runs 18 residues. In DNA, the CDR3 is TGTGCCATCAGTGAGAGACTAGCGGGGGTCCTCAGCACAGATACGCAGTATTTT. This translates into CAISERLAGVLSTDTQYF.

V and J are TRBV7-2 and TRBJ2-7; TRBD1 is a possible D gene (6 bases). Trimming took off 6 bases at V and 4 bases at J, with 19 bases between the two ends. CDR3 length: 15 residues. CDR1 is SGHTA, CDR2 FQGNSA, per germline. CDR3 DNA sequence: TGTGCCAGCAGTCCTGGACAGCTCCGCCGATACGAGCAGTACTTC. Residues: CASSPGQLRRYEQYF.

This clone was counted only a few times. The chain employs TRBV5-6 and TRBJ1-3; no reliable D call. Trimming pared 4 bases from V and 0 bases from J, leaving 8 bases between. The CDR3 loop spans 14 amino acids. Germline V gene lookup returns CDR1 SGHDT and CDR2 YYEEEE. CDR3 DNA: TGTGCCAGCAGCCCGGAAAGCTCTGGAAACACCATATATTTT. This codes for CASSPESSGNTIYF.

This chain links TRBV5-6 with TRBJ1-2; D is unresolved. V was clipped by 0 bases and J by 8 bases, with 11 bases between them. Per germline, CDR1 SGHDT and CDR2 YYEEEE. This CDR3 is 13 amino acids long. CDR3 nucleotide sequence: TGTGCCAGCAGCTTGGGCAGCAGCTGGGGCTACACCTTC. It translates to CASSLGSSWGYTF.

The chain has TRBV5-6 and TRBJ1-1; D not certain. The CDR3 length is 13 residues. Germline assignment: CDR1 SGHDT and CDR2 YYEEEE. The ends were cut back, 3 bases at V and 2 bases at J, with 8 bases in the middle. In DNA form, the CDR3 reads TGTGCCAGCAGCTCTACAGAAAACACTGAAGCTTTCTTT. It codes for CASSSTENTEAFF.

The genes are TRBV9 and TRBJ1-2, with D unclear. The CDR3 consists of 11 residues. With 4 bases removed from V and 7 bases from J, the gap between germline ends came to 8 bases. Per germline, CDR1 SGDLS and CDR2 YYNGEE. CDR3 sequence reads: CASSTSGGYTF. The CDR3, as DNA: TGTGCCAGCAGCACCAGCGGTGGCTACACCTTC.

This rearrangement joins TRBV30 to TRBJ2-1; 7 bases agree with TRBD2. Germline V CDR1 and CDR2: GTSNPN, SVGIG (reference sequence). V was clipped by 2 bases and J by 9 bases; unmatched bases: 4. This CDR3 comprises 12 residues. The DNA of the CDR3 is TGTGCCTGGAGTCCTACTAGCGTTGAGCAGTTCTTC. Its protein product is CAWSPTSVEQFF. Together with reference TRBV30 and TRBJ2-1, the CDR3 gives the full variable domain: SQTIHQWPATLVQPVGSPLSLECTVEGTSNPNLYWYRQAAGRGLQLLFYSVGIGQISSEVPQNLSASRPQDRQFILSSKKLLLSDSGFYLCAWSPTSVEQFFGPGTRLTVL.

Comments on this clone: The sample carries other DNA sequences with the same CDR3. The rearrangement joins TRBV29-1 to TRBJ2-2, with D unresolved. V lost 0 bases to trimming and J lost 0 bases, with 8 bases between them. This CDR3 region has 15 residues. Germline CDR1 reads SQVTM; CDR2 reads ANQGSEA. The CDR3 DNA is TGCAGCGTTGAAGAGGGGTCGGCGAACACCGGGGAGCTGTTTTTT. It codes for CSVEEGSANTGELFF.

This clone was observed a few times. The rearrangement links TRBV30 to TRBJ1-2; D is uncertain. Germline V CDR1 and CDR2: GTSNPN, SVGIG (reference sequence). The CDR3 spans 16 residues. The V end lost 4 bases, the J end lost 8 bases, and 26 bases lay between the germline ends. The CDR3 region has the DNA TGTGCCTGGATGGGCCCTGGACCCGCCGGGCCAGAGGGCTACACCTTC. Translation gives CAWMGPGPAGPEGYTF. The whole variable domain, filled in from reference TRBV30 and TRBJ1-2, reads SQTIHQWPATLVQPVGSPLSLECTVEGTSNPNLYWYRQAAGRGLQLLFYSVGIGQISSEVPQNLSASRPQDRQFILSSKKLLLSDSGFYLCAWMGPGPAGPEGYTFGSGTRLTVV.

There are a few counts of this clone. The chain employs TRBV6-6 and TRBJ2-1, with D tentatively TRBD1 (5 bases). CDR3 length: 15 residues. V shed 2 bases and J shed 0 bases, with 8 bases lying between them. Germline CDR1 is MNHNY and CDR2 is SVGAGI (reference sequence). This chain's CDR3 is CASSYMDTSYNEQFF. In nucleotides, the CDR3 is TGTGCCAGCAGTTACATGGACACCTCCTACAATGAGCAGTTCTTC.

The chain recombines TRBV11-2 with TRBJ2-7; a possible D gene is TRBD2 (6 bases). Trimming cost V 5 bases and J 0 bases, with 11 bases left between them. Germline V gene sequence: CDR1 SGHAT, CDR2 FQNNGV. The CDR3 runs to 14 residues. The CDR3 coding sequence is TGTGCCAGCAGCCGGGACGGGAGCTCCTACGAGCAGTACTTC. This gives the protein CASSRDGSSYEQYF.

Points on this clone: Other DNA sequences of this sample code for an identical CDR3. V gene TRBV5-6 combines with J gene TRBJ1-1; D is undetermined. In germline, CDR1 is SGHDT, CDR2 YYEEEE. This CDR3 is built from 12 residues. V was trimmed by 0 bases and J by 4 bases, leaving 4 bases between them. CDR3 sequence (DNA): TGTGCCAGCAGCTTGGGGGCCACTGAAGCTTTCTTT. This encodes CASSLGATEAFF. The full variable domain, its missing parts supplied by reference TRBV5-6 and TRBJ1-1, is DAGVTQSPTHLIKTRGQQVTLRCSPKSGHDTVSWYQQALGQGPQFIFQYYEEEERQRGNFPDRFSGHQFPNYSSELNVNALLLGDSALYLCASSLGATEAFFGQGTRLTVV.

The CDR3 spells CSVESASPSYEQYF. The CDR3 bases are TGCAGCGTTGAATCGGCCAGTCCGTCCTACGAGCAGTACTTC. The chain has TRBV29-1 and TRBJ2-7; D is unresolved. The CDR3 covers 14 residues. Germline V gives CDR1 SQVTM, CDR2 ANQGSEA. Trimming shortened V by 2 bases and J by 1 base, and 12 bases separated the two germline ends.

The J gene is TRBJ2-3, the V gene TRBV2; tentatively, D is TRBD1 or TRBD2 (6 bases each). Germline V gene sequence: CDR1 SNHLY, CDR2 FYNNEI. Trimming stripped 7 bases from V and 5 bases from J, with 13 bases between. CDR3 length: 13 amino acids. The CDR3 here is CASKWAGQDTQYF. The DNA for the CDR3 is TGTGCCAGCAAATGGGCGGGACAAGATACGCAGTATTTT.

CDR3 nucleotides: TGTGCCAGCGACGGGACAGGGGCCTACGAGCAGTACTTC. Its protein product is CASDGTGAYEQYF. The chain uses TRBV6-1 and TRBJ2-7, with TRBD1 identical over 10 bases. Trimming removed 8 bases from V and 2 bases from J; junction bases left unmatched: 3. The V gene's germline CDR1 is MNHNS and CDR2 SASEGT. This CDR3 is 13 amino acids long.

Only a few counts were recorded for this clone. The chain is built from TRBV7-9 and TRBJ2-2, with D possibly TRBD2 on 5 matching bases. This CDR3 contains 13 residues. Germline assignment: CDR1 SEHNR and CDR2 FQNEAQ (reference sequence). The CDR3 coding sequence is TGTCTCAGCCGCCGGGGGAACACCGGGGAGCTGTTTTTT. Encoded protein: CLSRRGNTGELFF.

The V gene is TRBV4-1, the J gene TRBJ1-1; no firm D call. This CDR3 comprises 13 residues. Trimming took off 4 bases at V and 3 bases at J, with 9 bases between the two ends. The germline V gene has CDR1 MGHRA and CDR2 YSYEKL. The CDR3 region has the DNA TGCGCCAGCAGCCGAGGCGGGGACACTGAAGCTTTCTTT. Amino acid sequence: CASSRGGDTEAFF.

This clone was counted between two and nine times. The chain's CDR3 is CASGSGTGALSNQPQHF. The CDR3 nucleotides are TGTGCTAGTGGTTCCGGGACAGGGGCCCTTAGCAATCAGCCCCAGCATTTT. The rearrangement links TRBV12-5 to TRBJ1-5, with 10 bases lining up with TRBD1. This CDR3 contains 17 residues. CDR1 is LGHNT and CDR2 is FRNRAP in the germline V gene. The ends lost 4 bases at V and 0 bases at J; junction bases unmatched: 6.

A single count supports this clone. The chain carries TRBV29-1 and TRBJ1-1; 11 positions agree with TRBD1. V trimming: 6 bases; J trimming: 4 bases; junction bases outside the gene matches: 7. Germline V gene sequence: CDR1 SQVTM, CDR2 ANQGSEA. The CDR3 is 14 residues long. The CDR3 here is CSVRTGGGSTEAFF. The CDR3 nucleotides read TGCAGCGTCCGGACAGGGGGCGGAAGCACTGAAGCTTTCTTT.

The gene calls are TRBV5-1 and TRBJ2-1; D is uncertain. The germline gives CDR1 SGHRS, CDR2 YFSETQ. This CDR3 comprises 12 residues. V was pared by 4 bases and J by 14 bases, with 16 bases between. DNA for the CDR3: TGCGCCAGCAGCGGACCCCTTTGGAAGAAGTTCTTC. Translation gives CASSGPLWKKFF.

The chain is built from TRBV27 and TRBJ1-3; perhaps TRBD1 as D (6 bases). The CDR3 is 14 amino acids. Trimming cost V 8 bases and J 5 bases, with 16 bases left between them. Germline CDR1 and CDR2: MNHEY and SMNVEV (reference sequence). CDR3 residues: CASRSGGARNTIYF. As DNA, the CDR3 is TGTGCCAGCCGCTCTGGGGGGGCTAGAAACACCATATATTTT.

The J gene is TRBJ1-2, the V gene TRBV18; D remains unclear. This CDR3 is built from 15 residues. V lost 0 bases, J lost 1 base, and 9 bases lay in between. Per the germline V gene, CDR1 is KGHSH and CDR2 is LQKENI. The CDR3 sequence: CASSPPAGINYGYTF. DNA for the CDR3: TGTGCCAGCTCACCACCGGCGGGGATTAACTATGGCTACACCTTC. The whole variable domain, filled in from reference TRBV18 and TRBJ1-2, reads NAGVMQNPRHLVRRRGQEARLRCSPMKGHSHVYWYRQLPEEGLKFMVYLQKENIIDESGMPKERFSAEFPKEGPSILRIQQVVRGDSAAYFCASSPPAGINYGYTFGSGTRLTVV.

This clone appeared a few times. V is TRBV6-1 and J is TRBJ2-4, with 9 bases that match TRBD2. CDR3 length: 15 residues. Germline V CDR1 and CDR2: MNHNS, SASEGT. V dropped 4 bases and J dropped 7; count of bases not matched to a gene: 8. The CDR3 region has the DNA TGTGCCAGCAGTGGCGGGCTAGCGGGACCTAACATTCAGTACTTC. This sequence encodes CASSGGLAGPNIQYF.

The chain employs TRBV5-1 and TRBJ2-1; 8 nucleotides match TRBD2. This CDR3 spans 14 amino acids. J lost 6 bases, V lost 0 bases, and 2 bases had no gene match. Germline V gives CDR1 SGHRS, CDR2 YFSETQ. CDR3 residues: CASSLVRGGNEQFF. The CDR3 DNA sequence: TGCGCCAGCAGCTTGGTTCGGGGGGGCAATGAGCAGTTCTTC.

The V call is TRBV2, the J call TRBJ1-2, with D tentatively TRBD1 (5 bases). V lost 6 bases to trimming and J lost 9 bases, with 11 bases between them. Germline CDR1 and CDR2: SNHLY and FYNNEI. This CDR3 has 11 amino acids. The CDR3 DNA reads as TGTGCCAGCAGGCCCAGGGAGAGCTACACCTTC. This encodes CASRPRESYTF.